A selection of T cell receptor beta chains follows, all from one sample in a study of Graves' ophthalmopathy and Graves' hyperthyroidism. TCRdb processed the multiplex PCR reads anew with MiXCR; each CDR3 protein has one entry. Here the sample spans over 650,000 distinct CDR3 sequences, just over 40% being singletons. Specimen: peripheral blood. These receptors were collected from an adult man with Graves' ophthalmopathy. Both conserved end residues are part of each CDR3. Fields, in order: V gene, clone size, CDR3 length, J gene, D gene, CDR3 DNA, CDR3 protein. D genes are given only for firm matches. The listing skips clone size in some rows; elsewhere it reads once, few, many or a size class.

TRBV7-2	many	16	TRBJ1-1	-	TGTGCCAGCAGCTCAAGCTCGGGGCAGAGGTACCATGAAGCTTTCTTT	CASSSSSGQRYHEAFF
TRBV30	-	14	TRBJ2-7	-	TGTGCCTGGAGTGTGAATCTAAGGTCCTACGAGCAGTACTTC	CAWSVNLRSYEQYF
TRBV27	-	14	TRBJ1-5	-	TGTGCCAGCACCTCGGGGGGAAGCAATCAGCCCCAGCATTTT	CASTSGGSNQPQHF
TRBV15	many	14	TRBJ2-2	-	TGTGCCACCAGCAGAGACGGGACATCCGGGGAGCTGTTTTTT	CATSRDGTSGELFF
TRBV10-3	-	14	TRBJ1-1	-	TGTGCCATCAGTGATCGACTCCTGAACACTGAAGCTTTCTTT	CAISDRLLNTEAFF
TRBV20-1	many	14	TRBJ1-4	-	TGCAGTGCTAGAGATCGGAAGGGAAGTGAAAAACTGTTTTTT	CSARDRKGSEKLFF
TRBV7-2	-	11	TRBJ2-1	-	TGTGCCAGCAGCTACCGGAGCGAGCAGTTCTTC	CASSYRSEQFF
TRBV18	-	13	TRBJ2-5	-	TGTGCCAGCTCACCGCAGTTCCAAGAGACCCAGTACTTC	CASSPQFQETQYF
TRBV12-3/TRBV12-4	many	17	TRBJ1-5	TRBD1	TGTGCCAGCAGTTTCGGACAGGGATACTATAGCAATCAGCCCCAGCATTTT	CASSFGQGYYSNQPQHF
TRBV7-2	once	14	TRBJ2-3	-	TGTGCCAGCAGTTCAGGACTGGGACCAGACACGCAGTATTTT	CASSSGLGPDTQYF
TRBV7-6	-	15	TRBJ1-2	-	TGTGCCAGCAGCTTCCTCGAGGGGCTCGCCTATGGCTACACCTTC	CASSFLEGLAYGYTF
TRBV10-3	medium-sized	16	TRBJ1-2	TRBD1	TGTGCCATCAGTGACGGCGGGACAGGGCCTAACTATGGCTACACCTTC	CAISDGGTGPNYGYTF
TRBV7-9	many	13	TRBJ1-4	-	TGTGCCAGCAGCTTATCCAGGGTTGAAAAACTGTTTTTT	CASSLSRVEKLFF
TRBV12-3/TRBV12-4	few	15	TRBJ2-2	TRBD1	TGTGCCAGCAGTTTCGGGACAGGGGGGATCGGGGAGCTGTTTTTT	CASSFGTGGIGELFF
TRBV6-5	-	13	TRBJ1-2	-	TGTGCCAGCAGGCCGCAAGGGGCGGGCGGCTACACCTTC	CASRPQGAGGYTF
TRBV25-1	many	12	TRBJ2-7	-	TGTGCCAGCAGTGATTCCGGCTACGAGCAGTACTTC	CASSDSGYEQYF
TRBV6-1	many	13	TRBJ2-7	-	TGTGCCAGCAGTGAAGCTGGGACCGAGGAGCAGTACTTC	CASSEAGTEEQYF
TRBV12-3/TRBV12-4	many	15	TRBJ1-1	TRBD1	TGTGCCAGCAGTGACCGACAGGGAAAGAACACTGAAGCTTTCTTT	CASSDRQGKNTEAFF
TRBV7-2	-	15	TRBJ2-5	-	TGTGCCAGCAGCTTAGTAGGCAGAATACAAAAGACCCAGTACTTC	CASSLVGRIQKTQYF
TRBV19	-	14	TRBJ2-5	-	TGTGCCAGTAGTAAACAGGGCCACCAAGAGACCCAGTACTTC	CASSKQGHQETQYF
TRBV13	-	16	TRBJ1-1	-	TGTGCCAGCAGCTTGGTGTACAGGGATAGGGGGACTGAAGCTTTCTTT	CASSLVYRDRGTEAFF
TRBV4-3	few	15	TRBJ1-5	-	TGCGCCAGCAGCCGGGGACAATATAGCAATCAGCCCCAGCATTTT	CASSRGQYSNQPQHF
TRBV2	few	14	TRBJ2-2	-	TGTGCCAGCAGTTTACAGGGCCACACCGGGGAGCTGTTTTTT	CASSLQGHTGELFF
TRBV29-1	many	12	TRBJ1-2	-	TGCAGCGCAACCCCGATGGAGGATGGCTACACCTTC	CSATPMEDGYTF
TRBV19	many	14	TRBJ1-2	TRBD1	TGTGCCAGTAGTACAAGAGGACAGGACTATGGCTACACCTTC	CASSTRGQDYGYTF
TRBV10-3	-	16	TRBJ2-5	-	TGTGCCATCAGTGATCTAACGGAACAGGGTAAAGAGACCCAGTACTTC	CAISDLTEQGKETQYF
TRBV7-9	many	13	TRBJ1-1	-	TGTGCCAGCAGCTTAAGCGAACGGACTGAAGCTTTCTTT	CASSLSERTEAFF
TRBV14	few	14	TRBJ1-2	-	TGTGCCAGCTCCACAGAACTTGAGGACTATGGCTACACCTTC	CASSTELEDYGYTF
TRBV27	few	13	TRBJ2-5	-	TGTGCCAGCAGTTTAGTCTTTCTGGAGACCCAGTACTTC	CASSLVFLETQYF
TRBV27	few	13	TRBJ2-5	-	TGTGCCAGCAGGAGAGGGGTGGAAGAGACCCAGTACTTC	CASRRGVEETQYF
TRBV12-3/TRBV12-4	many	14	TRBJ2-2	-	TGTGCCAGCAGTTCCACCCCGGGCACCGGGGAGCTGTTTTTT	CASSSTPGTGELFF
TRBV24-1	many	14	TRBJ2-2	TRBD2	TGTGCCACCAGTTCTAGCGGGATCCCCGGGGAGCTGTTTTTT	CATSSSGIPGELFF
TRBV4-2	-	16	TRBJ1-1	TRBD1	TGTGCCAGCAGCGCCGGGACAGCCGCCTTTAACACTGAAGCTTTCTTT	CASSAGTAAFNTEAFF
TRBV10-3	-	11	TRBJ2-7	-	TGTGCCATCAGCGGGGGAAATCGAGTCTACTTC	CAISGGNRVYF
TRBV29-1	few	13	TRBJ2-1	TRBD2	TGCAGCGAAGGGACTAGCGTGGGCAATGAGCAGTTCTTC	CSEGTSVGNEQFF
TRBV4-2	-	17	TRBJ2-7	TRBD2	TGTGCCAGCAGCCAAGATCATGGTACAGCGGGGGCCTACGAGCAGTACTTC	CASSQDHGTAGAYEQYF
TRBV4-1	-	16	TRBJ1-6	-	TGCGCCAGCAGCCAAGGGGGCCTGAGAGATAATTCACCCCTCCACTTT	CASSQGGLRDNSPLHF
TRBV9	many	13	TRBJ1-1	TRBD1	TGTGCCAGCAGCGCGACTCGACAGGGAAGGACTTTCTTT	CASSATRQGRTFF
TRBV12-5	-	16	TRBJ2-7	TRBD1	TGTGCTAGTGGTTTGGTAACCGGGACAGGGGACCACGAGCAGTACTTC	CASGLVTGTGDHEQYF
TRBV2	-	17	TRBJ2-7	TRBD2	TGTGCCAGCAGTGGATCCGCTAGCGGGGGCCTCTCCTACGAGCAGTACTTC	CASSGSASGGLSYEQYF
TRBV10-3	-	19	TRBJ2-7	TRBD2	TGTGCCATCAGTGAGGGGACTAGCAGCCACCCTAACCCGGGGAGCGAGCAGTACTTC	CAISEGTSSHPNPGSEQYF
TRBV24-1	-	16	TRBJ2-1	TRBD2	TGTGCCACCAGTGATTTGCGGTCTAGCGGGAGCAATGAGCAGTTCTTC	CATSDLRSSGSNEQFF
TRBV6-6	few	13	TRBJ1-1	-	TGTGCCAGCCGTAGGGAGATAAACACTGAAGCTTTCTTT	CASRREINTEAFF
TRBV2	few	14	TRBJ1-2	TRBD1	TGTGCCAGCAGTTTCGGGACAGGGGTTGCTGGCTACACCTTC	CASSFGTGVAGYTF
TRBV19	few	16	TRBJ1-2	-	TGTGCCAGTAGTAGTCCGAGCCAGAGAGCTAACTATGGCTACACCTTC	CASSSPSQRANYGYTF
TRBV7-2	many	15	TRBJ1-2	-	TGTGCCAGCAGCCTTAGCTGGTTGGGGAACTATGGCTACACCTTC	CASSLSWLGNYGYTF
TRBV11-2	many	12	TRBJ2-7	-	TGTGCCAGCAGCTTAGTGAGGGACGAGCAGTACTTC	CASSLVRDEQYF
TRBV7-3	-	15	TRBJ2-7	-	TGTGCCAGCAGCTTAGGATCCGGGACTGCCTACGGGCAGTACTTC	CASSLGSGTAYGQYF
TRBV5-1	many	15	TRBJ1-5	-	TGCGCCAGCAGCCCGAATGGGGGCGCGAATCAGCCCCAGCATTTT	CASSPNGGANQPQHF
TRBV7-2	few	16	TRBJ2-7	-	TGTGCCAGCACCAAGCGAGAATCCGGGGGCCTCTACGAGCAGTACTTC	CASTKRESGGLYEQYF
TRBV9	-	14	TRBJ1-2	TRBD1	TGTGCCAGCGCGCGGGGGACAGCGAACTATGGCTACACCTTC	CASARGTANYGYTF
TRBV5-4	-	15	TRBJ1-4	-	TGTGCCAGCAGCTTTCGGGGGGCACCTAATGAAAAACTGTTTTTT	CASSFRGAPNEKLFF
TRBV20-1	once	15	TRBJ2-7	TRBD2	TGCAGTGCTACCAGATCTACTAGCGGGGGCGACGAGCAGTACTTC	CSATRSTSGGDEQYF